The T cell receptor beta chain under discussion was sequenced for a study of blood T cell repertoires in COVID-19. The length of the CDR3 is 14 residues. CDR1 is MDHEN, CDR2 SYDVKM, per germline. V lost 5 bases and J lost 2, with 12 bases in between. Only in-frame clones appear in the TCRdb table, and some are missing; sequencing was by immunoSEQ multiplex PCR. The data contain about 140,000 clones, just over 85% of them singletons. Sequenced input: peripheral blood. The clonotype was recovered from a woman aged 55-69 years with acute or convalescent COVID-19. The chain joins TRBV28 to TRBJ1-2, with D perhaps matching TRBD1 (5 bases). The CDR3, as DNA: TGTGCCAGCAGTGGCCACGGGGGGAACTATGGCTACACCTTC. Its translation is CASSGHGGNYGYTF.